This T cell receptor beta chain was documented in a study of response to subunit inactivated influenza vaccine. TCRdb recomputed calls from the RT-PCR reads with MiXCR, one row per CDR3 protein. The sample consists of 500,000 to 600,000 distinct CDR3 sequences, about an eighth of them appearing once. Regarding the study as a whole: It was the authors' suggestion that each seasonal influenza vaccination recruits few new T cells.

Points on this clonotype: As yet, its antigen is unknown.

Per the germline V gene, CDR1 is MNHEY and CDR2 is SMNVEV (reference sequence). This CDR3 has 11 residues. V was clipped by 10 bases and J by 4 bases, with 10 bases between them. Sequenced here: PBMCs from blood, sampled on the day of vaccination. The V call is TRBV27, the J call TRBJ2-5; no clear D. This TCR was sampled from a man aged 45-65 years who received an inactivated influenza vaccine. CDR3 amino acids: CATTFGETQYF. The CDR3, as DNA: TGTGCCACCACTTTTGGAGAGACCCAGTACTTC.